These 32 T cell receptor beta chains share one sample of origin, sequenced in a study of long-term antiretroviral therapy in people with HIV (dated by TCRdb to between 2021 and 2023). The immunoSEQ hsTCRB v3.0 assay was used at survey level resolution to sequence the TRB variable region. TCRdb carries this immuneACCESS record with in-frame sequences only. Its versions omit some clonotypes, under half of them owing to an unresolved V gene in the studies checked, with the rest unexplained. Present in this sample are 25,000 to 35,000 clones, 75% to 90% of which were seen just once. The ten most abundant clones make up approximately 3.8% of the sample. The specimen comprised unsorted PBMCs, sampled 0.8 years before starting antiretroviral therapy. The receptors come from a man aged 18 to 35 with HIV.

For the CDR3, the DNA is TGTGCCAGCAGCTTAGTGGGAACAGATACGCAGTATTTT. It specifies CASSLVGTDTQYF. V and J are TRBV13 and TRBJ2-3, with D unclear. There are 13 residues in the CDR3. Germline V CDR1 and CDR2: PRHDT, FYEKMQ (reference sequence). Trimming took off 1 base at V and 3 bases at J, with 5 bases between the two ends.

The rearrangement uses TRBV7-2 and TRBJ1-2; 7 bases fit TRBD1. The CDR3 length is 12 residues. V lost 1 base to trimming and J lost 8 bases; unmatched junction nucleotides: 1. CDR1 SGHTA and CDR2 FQGNSA come from the germline V gene. The CDR3 DNA follows: TGTGCCAGCAGCTTAGGACAGGGCGGCTACACCTTC. Translating gives CASSLGQGGYTF.

A few counts support this clone. This chain uses TRBV6-5 with TRBJ1-2; D call uncertain. The V end was cut by 6 bases, the J end by 3 bases, with 11 bases between. This CDR3 comprises 13 residues. Looked up from germline, CDR1 is MNHEY and CDR2 is SVGAGI. The CDR3 bases are TGTGCCAGCAGACCCGGCGGACACTATGGCTACACCTTC. Protein: CASRPGGHYGYTF.

J is TRBJ2-7 and V is TRBV7-9; D unclear. In germline, CDR1 is SEHNR, CDR2 FQNEAQ (reference sequence). V lost 5 bases and J 2 bases, leaving 16 bases between the germline ends. The CDR3 is 15 amino acids. The CDR3 loop is CASSIVGRVAYEQYF. The DNA for the CDR3 is TGTGCCAGCAGCATCGTTGGGCGAGTAGCCTACGAGCAGTACTTC.

V and J are TRBV6-6 and TRBJ1-1; no clear D. Deletions cut 2 bases from V and 3 bases from J, with 7 bases between. CDR1 is MNHNY and CDR2 is SVGAGI in the germline V gene (reference sequence). The CDR3 runs 13 residues. DNA of the CDR3: TGTGCCAGCAGTTACACAGTCGACACTGAAGCTTTCTTT. It yields the protein CASSYTVDTEAFF.

This chain uses TRBV4-1 with TRBJ1-6; 7 positions match TRBD1. The trim removed 2 bases at V and 6 bases at J, leaving 1 base unmatched. The CDR3 runs 14 residues. Germline V gene sequence: CDR1 MGHRA, CDR2 YSYEKL. CDR3 sequence: CASSQSGGNSPLHF. The DNA of the CDR3 is TGCGCCAGCAGCCAATCAGGGGGTAATTCACCCCTCCACTTT.

The sample holds a few counts of this clone. The chain joins TRBV9 to TRBJ2-3, with D possibly being TRBD2 (6 bases). Germline CDR1 SGDLS, CDR2 YYNGEE. CDR3 length: 17 amino acids. Trimming stripped 3 bases from V and 0 bases from J, with 17 bases between. The CDR3 DNA is TGTGCCAGCAGCGACACACCCTTGGGGGGAAGCACAGATACGCAGTATTTT. It specifies CASSDTPLGGSTDTQYF.

This chain links TRBV4-3 with TRBJ1-1, with 7 bases identical to TRBD1. CDR3 length: 16 residues. Germline CDR1 is LGHNA and CDR2 is YSLEER. Losses at the gene ends were 0 bases for V and 0 bases for J; bases not matched to a gene: 4. CDR3 sequence: CASSQEAGGMNTEAFF. Here the CDR3 DNA reads TGCGCCAGCAGCCAAGAGGCAGGGGGTATGAACACTGAAGCTTTCTTT.

This chain uses TRBV28 with TRBJ2-3; TRBD2 might be the D (5 bases). Trimming cost V 3 bases and J 4 bases, with 11 bases left between them. The CDR3 loop spans 14 amino acids. Per the germline V gene, CDR1 is MDHEN and CDR2 is SYDVKM. The CDR3 spells CASSLRVRPDTQYF. The CDR3 nucleotides read TGTGCCAGCAGTTTGAGGGTAAGGCCAGATACGCAGTATTTT.

V and J are TRBV5-1 and TRBJ2-5, with a tentative D call TRBD2 (5 bases). The V gene lost 2 bases and the J gene lost 7 bases, with 15 bases spanning the gap. In germline, CDR1 is SGHRS, CDR2 YFSETQ. This CDR3 comprises 14 residues. CDR3: CASSFQDSAGTQYF. Here the CDR3 DNA reads TGCGCCAGCAGCTTCCAGGACTCAGCAGGGACCCAGTACTTC.

This chain links TRBV5-6 with TRBJ1-3, with D possibly matching TRBD1 (5 bases). The CDR3 loop spans 16 amino acids. Trimming removed 4 bases at V and 4 bases at J, with 18 bases between. CDR1 is SGHDT and CDR2 is YYEEEE in the germline V gene. In nucleotides, the CDR3 is TGTGCCAGCAGCGTAGCCTACCGGGACGAAGGAAACACCATATATTTT. Its protein is CASSVAYRDEGNTIYF.

This clone was seen just once. The gene calls are TRBV29-1 and TRBJ2-5; a possible D gene is TRBD1 (5 bases). Germline lookup yields CDR1 SQVTM and CDR2 ANQGSEA. V gave up 4 bases and J gave up 3 bases, with 9 bases separating them. This CDR3 is built from 12 residues. This CDR3 is CSVVEQEETQYF. CDR3 nucleotides: TGCAGCGTTGTTGAACAGGAAGAGACCCAGTACTTC. The full variable domain, with the rest looked up from reference TRBV29-1 and TRBJ2-5, is SAVISQKPSRDICQRGTSLTIQCQVDSQVTMMFWYRQQPGQSLTLIATANQGSEATYESGFVIDKFPISRPNLTFSTLTVSNMSPEDSSIYLCSVVEQEETQYFGPGTRLLVL.

J is TRBJ2-5 and V is TRBV6-1; possibly TRBD1 for D (6 bases). The germline V gene has CDR1 MNHNS and CDR2 SASEGT. V lost 0 bases and J lost 0, with 8 bases in between. CDR3 size: 15 residues. CDR3 DNA: TGTGCCAGCAGTGAAGCCCAGGGGAACCAAGAGACCCAGTACTTC. As protein: CASSEAQGNQETQYF.

The V gene is TRBV5-1, the J gene TRBJ1-6, with 11 positions matching TRBD1. CDR3 length: 17 amino acids. After removal of 0 bases from V and 10 bases from J, the junction contained 9 bases not matched to a gene. Germline loops: CDR1 SGHRS, CDR2 YFSETQ. This chain's CDR3 is CASSLGRTGGAGSPLHF. In DNA form, the CDR3 reads TGCGCCAGCAGCTTGGGCCGGACAGGGGGCGCGGGATCACCCCTCCACTTT.

The chain has TRBV6-1 and TRBJ2-2; 10 nucleotides line up with TRBD1. The ends lost 4 bases at V and 7 bases at J; junction bases unmatched: 6. Germline V lookup: CDR1 MNHNS, CDR2 SASEGT. The CDR3 totals 15 residues. For the CDR3, the DNA is TGTGCCAGCAGTGGACAGGGGGCGGTTAACGGGGAGCTGTTTTTT. Translated, it gives CASSGQGAVNGELFF.

This sequence joins TRBV13 and TRBJ2-5, with TRBD2 matching 8 bases. This CDR3 comprises 14 residues. Germline V lookup: CDR1 PRHDT, CDR2 FYEKMQ (reference sequence). Losses at the gene ends were 5 bases for V and 0 bases for J; bases not matched to a gene: 2. The CDR3 bases are TGTGCCAGCAGCCCAGCGGGAGACCAAGAGACCCAGTACTTC. Translation gives CASSPAGDQETQYF.

V and J are TRBV5-5 and TRBJ1-2; TRBD1 matches at 10 bases. The V gene end was trimmed by 0 bases and the J gene end by 1 base; junction bases not matched to a gene: 9. From germline, CDR1 is SGHKS and CDR2 YYEKEE (reference sequence). This CDR3 has 18 amino acids. In DNA, the CDR3 is TGTGCCAGCAGCTTGGCGGCCGGGACAGGGGAGATTAACTATGGCTACACCTTC. Residues: CASSLAAGTGEINYGYTF.

This chain links TRBV29-1 with TRBJ2-5; TRBD1 matches at 7 bases. The V segment lost 7 bases and the J segment 3 bases; nucleotides outside the gene matches: 5. This CDR3 has 12 amino acids. Germline V CDR1 and CDR2: SQVTM, ANQGSEA. CDR3 amino acids: CSGGQPKETQYF. For the CDR3, the DNA is TGCAGCGGGGGACAGCCTAAAGAGACCCAGTACTTC.

This clone has a handful of counts. This chain uses TRBV2 with TRBJ2-7; the D gene is possibly TRBD1 (5 bases). V lost 2 bases to trimming and J lost 1 base, with 12 bases between them. The CDR3 consists of 15 residues. CDR1 and CDR2 from the germline V gene are SNHLY and FYNNEI. The CDR3 protein is CASSETRGLSYEQYF. The CDR3 DNA is TGTGCCAGCAGTGAAACAAGGGGCCTATCCTACGAGCAGTACTTC.

This chain's CDR3 is CASSPLAGPTDTQYF. CDR3 coding DNA: TGTGCCAGCTCACCACTGGCAGGGCCAACAGATACGCAGTATTTT. This chain uses TRBV18 with TRBJ2-3; D might be TRBD1 (5 bases). CDR1 is KGHSH and CDR2 is LQKENI in the germline V gene. This CDR3 has 15 residues. The V gene lost 1 base and the J gene lost 3 bases, with 11 bases spanning the gap.

This sequence joins TRBV9 and TRBJ1-1; possibly TRBD1 for D (6 bases). Germline V CDR1 and CDR2: SGDLS, YYNGEE. This CDR3 region has 14 residues. Trimming stripped 4 bases from V and 8 bases from J, with 18 bases between. CDR3 loop: CASSPGDSGTEAFF. CDR3 nucleotides: TGTGCCAGCAGCCCGGGGGACTCCGGGACAGAAGCTTTCTTT.

J is TRBJ2-5 and V is TRBV5-1, with 7 bases fitting TRBD1. CDR3 length: 14 residues. Germline V gives CDR1 SGHRS, CDR2 YFSETQ. V trimming: 0 bases; J trimming: 3 bases; junction bases outside the gene matches: 2. The CDR3 spells CASSLVDREETQYF. In nucleotides, the CDR3 is TGCGCCAGCAGCTTGGTAGACAGGGAAGAGACCCAGTACTTC. The entire variable domain, with the rest obtained from reference TRBV5-1 and TRBJ2-5, is as follows: KAGVTQTPRYLIKTRGQQVTLSCSPISGHRSVSWYQQTPGQGLQFLFEYFSETQRNKGNFPGRFSGRQFSNSRSEMNVSTLELGDSALYLCASSLVDREETQYFGPGTRLLVL.

The gene calls are TRBV5-1 and TRBJ2-5; 7 positions match TRBD1. The germline CDR1 and CDR2 sequences are SGHRS and YFSETQ. With V trimmed by 6 bases and J by 5 bases, 7 bases remained unmatched. The CDR3 extends over 13 amino acids. This CDR3 reads CASKQTGLETQYF. The CDR3 DNA follows: TGCGCCAGCAAACAGACAGGGTTGGAGACCCAGTACTTC.

This rearrangement joins TRBV9 to TRBJ2-2, with D uncertain. The CDR3 sequence is 11 residues long. CDR1 and CDR2 from the germline V gene are SGDLS and YYNGEE. V gave up 5 bases and J gave up 8 bases, with 7 bases separating them. CDR3 amino acids: CASSDPGELFF. Written as DNA, the CDR3 is TGTGCCAGCAGTGATCCGGGGGAGCTGTTTTTT. Full variable domain (remainder filled in from reference TRBV9 and TRBJ2-2): DSGVTQTPKHLITATGQRVTLRCSPRSGDLSVYWYQQSLDQGLQFLIQYYNGEERAKGNILERFSAQQFPDLHSELNLSSLELGDSALYFCASSDPGELFFGEGSRLTVL.

The rearrangement uses TRBV4-3 and TRBJ2-7; 7 bases map to TRBD2. This CDR3 has 16 residues. Looked up from germline, CDR1 is LGHNA and CDR2 is YSLEER. Trimming at V came to 0 bases and at J to 1 base, leaving 6 bases not matched to a gene. CDR3 loop: CASSQDSQRGSYEQYF. The CDR3 DNA is TGCGCCAGCAGCCAAGATTCCCAGCGGGGATCCTACGAGCAGTACTTC.

This clone was observed a handful of times. J is TRBJ1-2 and V is TRBV27, with 8 bases that match TRBD1. The CDR3 has 14 residues. J lost 8 bases, V lost 3 bases, and 8 bases had no gene match. Germline V gives CDR1 MNHEY, CDR2 SMNVEV (reference sequence). The chain's CDR3 is CASSFLDRGSGYTF. The CDR3 region has the DNA TGTGCCAGCAGTTTCCTCGACAGGGGATCAGGCTACACCTTC.

V is TRBV11-1 and J is TRBJ2-2; possible D gene TRBD2, 6 bases. Germline CDR1 reads SGHAT; CDR2 reads FQDESV (reference sequence). The CDR3 runs to 15 residues. V was cut by 3 bases and J by 4 bases, with 12 bases left in between. CDR3: CASSFRRGSTGELFF. CDR3 nucleotide sequence: TGTGCCAGCAGCTTCCGACGGGGGAGCACCGGGGAGCTGTTTTTT.

This chain uses TRBV7-9 with TRBJ2-1; perhaps TRBD1 as D (6 bases). The CDR3 has 15 amino acids. V dropped 5 bases and J dropped 4 bases, with 15 bases sitting between them. The germline CDR1 and CDR2 sequences are SEHNR and FQNEAQ (reference sequence). CDR3 bases: TGTGCCAGCAGCCATCGGGACAAAGAGTACAATGAGCAGTTCTTC. This encodes CASSHRDKEYNEQFF.

The J gene is TRBJ1-1, the V gene TRBV23-1, with 8 bases aligning to TRBD1. TRBV23-1 is labeled an ORF, and its function is uncertain. This CDR3 region has 23 residues. The V gene end was trimmed by 2 bases and the J gene end by 0 bases; junction bases not matched to a gene: 26. The CDR3 spells CASSQTSTPGQVPSQGLNTEAFF. The CDR3 nucleotides are TGCGCCAGCAGTCAAACGTCGACTCCGGGACAGGTACCTTCCCAAGGGCTGAACACTGAAGCTTTCTTT.

The chain has TRBV6-1 and TRBJ1-2; maybe TRBD1 (5 bases). V gave up 2 bases and J gave up 8 bases, with 9 bases separating them. Germline V gene sequence: CDR1 MNHNS, CDR2 SASEGT. The CDR3 runs to 12 residues. In DNA, the CDR3 is TGTGCCAGCAGTGAACAGGGTGGCGGCTACACCTTC. It translates to CASSEQGGGYTF.

V usage is TRBV4-2 and J usage is TRBJ2-1, with a tentative D call TRBD1 (8 bases). This CDR3 has 18 amino acids. Germline CDR1 and CDR2: LGHNA and YNFKEQ. The V end was cut by 3 bases, the J end by 6 bases, with 24 bases between. CDR3: CASSQVTGGRGGGNEQFF. CDR3 bases: TGTGCCAGCAGCCAGGTTACAGGGGGGCGCGGGGGAGGCAATGAGCAGTTCTTC.

A few counts support this clone. J is TRBJ2-5 and V is TRBV7-3; TRBD2 matches 9 bases. Germline V CDR1 and CDR2: SGHTA, FQGTGA. The CDR3 length is 15 residues. Losses at the gene ends were 4 bases for V and 5 bases for J; bases not matched to a gene: 8. The CDR3 sequence is CASSSLAGAGETQYF. DNA for the CDR3: TGTGCCAGCAGCTCCTTAGCGGGGGCAGGGGAGACCCAGTACTTC.